What follows are 26 T cell receptor beta chains derived from one specimen sequenced in a study of blood T cell repertoires in COVID-19. Clones were read by immunoSEQ multiplex PCR, and TCRdb kept only the in-frame ones, dropping some. The sample yields approximately 330,000 clones, roughly 89% seen once. Material: peripheral blood. Every receptor here comes from a man younger than 40 with COVID-19, enrolled during active disease.

This clone was found once. The genes are TRBV6-5 and TRBJ1-4; no firm D call. Trimming removed 0 bases from V and 4 bases from J, with 6 bases in between. CDR1 and CDR2 from the germline V gene are MNHEY and SVGAGI. This CDR3 has 14 residues. CDR3 loop: CASSYSSHNEKLFF. The CDR3, as DNA: TGTGCCAGCAGTTACTCGTCACATAATGAAAAACTGTTTTTT.

This clone was observed a single time. This sequence joins TRBV24-1 and TRBJ1-2; D might be TRBD1 (5 bases). The CDR3 runs 14 residues. The V gene's germline CDR1 is KGHDR and CDR2 SFDVKD. The germline V and J ends were trimmed by 9 bases and 5 bases, with 18 bases remaining between them. The CDR3 DNA reads TGTGCCACCGGCCGGGGGGACGGAACTTATGGCTACACCTTC. Translating it yields CATGRGDGTYGYTF.

The chain recombines TRBV14 with TRBJ1-6; 8 bases match TRBD1. V gave up 3 bases and J gave up 9 bases; unmatched junction bases: 4. The CDR3 loop spans 14 amino acids. Germline V gene data show CDR1 as SGHDN and CDR2 as FVKESK. CDR3 DNA: TGTGCCAGCAGCCACGGACAGGGAGGTTCACCCCTCCACTTT. This codes for CASSHGQGGSPLHF.

The rearrangement joins TRBV5-1 to TRBJ1-1; 9 nucleotides align to TRBD1. Germline trimming cut 0 bases from V and 1 base from J; bases unmatched to any gene: 1. The V gene's germline CDR1 is SGHRS and CDR2 YFSETQ. The CDR3 loop spans 15 amino acids. CDR3 sequence: CASSLGGQGNTEAFF. The CDR3 coding sequence is TGCGCCAGCAGCTTGGGGGGACAGGGGAACACTGAAGCTTTCTTT.

This clone appeared a few times. V gene TRBV10-2 combines with J gene TRBJ2-1; D may be TRBD2 (5 bases). There are 12 residues in the CDR3. The V and J ends lost 4 bases and 9 bases respectively, with 10 bases between them. Germline V gene sequence: CDR1 WSHSY, CDR2 SAAADI. In DNA, the CDR3 is TGCGCCAGCAGTGGAGGGTTTATTGAGCAGTTCTTC. Amino acids: CASSGGFIEQFF.

This sequence joins TRBV5-6 and TRBJ1-2, with 9 positions matching TRBD1. Germline V gives CDR1 SGHDT, CDR2 YYEEEE. The ends lost 4 bases at V and 4 bases at J; junction bases unmatched: 5. The CDR3 consists of 14 residues. CDR3 in DNA: TGTGCCAGCAGCCTGACAGGGGGGGGCTATGGCTACACCTTC. This translates into CASSLTGGGYGYTF. The full variable domain, rest sourced from reference TRBV5-6 and TRBJ1-2, is DAGVTQSPTHLIKTRGQQVTLRCSPKSGHDTVSWYQQALGQGPQFIFQYYEEEERQRGNFPDRFSGHQFPNYSSELNVNALLLGDSALYLCASSLTGGGYGYTFGSGTRLTVV.

This clone occurred a few times. The CDR3 bases are TGTGCCAGCAGCTCGATCAGGGACACTAACTATGGCTACACCTTC. It specifies CASSSIRDTNYGYTF. The chain couples TRBV7-9 to TRBJ1-2; perhaps TRBD1 as D (6 bases). Trimming left V 4 bases short and J 0 bases short, with 12 bases between. CDR3 length equals 15 residues. Germline CDR1 is SEHNR and CDR2 is FQNEAQ (reference sequence).

This chain uses TRBV29-1 with TRBJ2-6; D unresolved. This CDR3 spans 12 amino acids. Trimming pared 6 bases from V and 0 bases from J, leaving 3 bases between. CDR1 and CDR2 from the germline V gene are SQVTM and ANQGSEA. CDR3 sequence: CSVYSGANVLTF. The DNA for the CDR3 is TGCAGCGTATACTCTGGGGCCAACGTCCTGACTTTC. Using reference TRBV29-1 and TRBJ2-6 for the parts outside the CDR3, the full variable domain is SAVISQKPSRDICQRGTSLTIQCQVDSQVTMMFWYRQQPGQSLTLIATANQGSEATYESGFVIDKFPISRPNLTFSTLTVSNMSPEDSSIYLCSVYSGANVLTFGAGSRLTVL.

This chain uses TRBV28 with TRBJ1-2, with D possibly matching TRBD1 (5 bases). Trimming removed 2 bases at V and 1 base at J, with 8 bases between. The germline CDR1 and CDR2 sequences are MDHEN and SYDVKM. CDR3 size: 14 residues. Here the CDR3 DNA reads TGTGCCAGCAGTTTACCCCAGGGTAACTATGGCTACACCTTC. Its translation is CASSLPQGNYGYTF.

The chain has TRBV7-2 and TRBJ2-3, with a tentative D call TRBD1 (5 bases). The CDR3 is made up of 14 amino acids. The germline CDR1 and CDR2 sequences are SGHTA and FQGNSA. V gave up 2 bases and J gave up 4 bases, with 10 bases separating them. This chain's CDR3 is CASSLSPGSDTQYF. The CDR3, as DNA: TGTGCCAGCAGCTTATCTCCAGGGTCAGATACGCAGTATTTT.

The chain is built from TRBV14 and TRBJ1-5; 11 positions agree with TRBD1. CDR3 length: 18 amino acids. Trimming cost V 0 bases and J 6 bases; bases outside gene matches: 10. Germline CDR1 reads SGHDN; CDR2 reads FVKESK. For the CDR3, the DNA is TGTGCCAGCAGCCAAGAACCTCGGACAGGGGGCGCGAGTCAGCCCCAGCATTTT. Its protein is CASSQEPRTGGASQPQHF.

A few counts support this clone. This sequence joins TRBV6-5 and TRBJ2-4, with unresolved D. The length of the CDR3 is 13 residues. The ends were cut back, 8 bases at V and 0 bases at J, with 8 bases in the middle. CDR1 and CDR2 (germline): MNHEY, SVGAGI. As DNA, the CDR3 is TGTGCCAGCCCATCATTAGCCAAAAACATTCAGTACTTC. It codes for CASPSLAKNIQYF.

The rearrangement uses TRBV19 and TRBJ2-3; 8 bases map to TRBD1. The CDR3 consists of 14 residues. V trimming: 7 bases; J trimming: 2 bases; junction bases outside the gene matches: 5. Germline CDR1 LNHDA, CDR2 SQIVND (reference sequence). The CDR3 nucleotides read TGTGCCAGTACCCCGGACAGGGTCACAGATACGCAGTATTTT. Its translation: CASTPDRVTDTQYF.

This chain links TRBV4-1 with TRBJ2-5; 13 positions agree with TRBD2. The CDR3 consists of 18 residues. Germline trimming cut 3 bases from V and 1 base from J; bases unmatched to any gene: 8. The germline V gene encodes CDR1 MGHRA and CDR2 YSYEKL. The CDR3 bases are TGCGCCAGCAGCCAGGGACTAGCGGGGATGGGGACCCAAGAGACCCAGTACTTC. It codes for CASSQGLAGMGTQETQYF.

The chain links TRBV7-2 to TRBJ2-7, with 7 bases aligning to TRBD1. This CDR3 is 17 amino acids long. The J segment lost 4 bases and the V segment lost 1 base, leaving 13 bases of the junction unmatched. The V gene's germline CDR1 is SGHTA and CDR2 FQGNSA. The CDR3 sequence is CASSLGLPGTDSYEQYF. CDR3 bases: TGTGCCAGCAGCTTAGGGTTACCCGGGACAGATTCATACGAGCAGTACTTC.

V and J are TRBV30 and TRBJ2-7, with D possibly being TRBD2 (6 bases). This CDR3 is 13 amino acids long. The V and J ends lost 1 base and 0 bases respectively, with 7 bases between them. Germline V gene data show CDR1 as GTSNPN and CDR2 as SVGIG (reference sequence). In DNA form, the CDR3 reads TGTGCCTGGAGTGGGGGACTCTCCTACGAGCAGTACTTC. Translation gives CAWSGGLSYEQYF.

The V and J genes are TRBV7-3 and TRBJ1-1; TRBD1 is a possible D gene (6 bases). V dropped 2 bases and J dropped 5 bases, with 15 bases sitting between them. The CDR3 contains 15 residues. Germline CDR1 SGHTA, CDR2 FQGTGA. CDR3 sequence reads: CASSLLWGRVTEAFF. The CDR3 coding sequence is TGTGCCAGCAGCTTACTCTGGGGGCGGGTAACTGAAGCTTTCTTT.

In DNA, the CDR3 is TGTGCCAGCAGCCAAGACACGCCCCCTAGCGAGTCATCCTACGAGCAGTACTTC. Amino acids: CASSQDTPPSESSYEQYF. The V gene is TRBV3-1 (or the pseudogene TRBV3-2), the J gene TRBJ2-7; D may be TRBD2 (6 bases). The CDR3 length is 18 residues. Germline V lookup: CDR1 LGHDT, CDR2 YNNKEL (reference sequence). Trimming cost V 0 bases and J 1 base, with 19 bases left between them.

The chain uses TRBV6-5 and TRBJ2-7, with 7 bases fitting TRBD2. CDR1 is MNHEY and CDR2 is SVGAGI in the germline V gene. The CDR3 is 15 residues long. With 4 bases clipped from V and 1 base from J, the junction kept 7 bases outside the gene matches. Here the CDR3 reads CASSFVSGGSYEQYF. In DNA form, the CDR3 reads TGTGCCAGCAGTTTTGTCTCGGGGGGATCCTACGAGCAGTACTTC.

The chain links TRBV19 to TRBJ2-2; D may be TRBD2 (5 bases). CDR1 LNHDA and CDR2 SQIVND come from the germline V gene (reference sequence). V shed 7 bases and J shed 5 bases, with 5 bases lying between them. The CDR3 covers 11 residues. CDR3 DNA: TGTGCCAGTACGGGGACCGGGGAGCTGTTTTTT. Translating gives CASTGTGELFF.

V and J are TRBV9 and TRBJ1-1, with TRBD1 matching 11 bases. Germline V gene sequence: CDR1 SGDLS, CDR2 YYNGEE. CDR3 length: 15 amino acids. J gave up 6 bases and V 0 bases, and 4 bases lay outside the gene matches. The CDR3 DNA is TGTGCCAGCAGCGTAGAGGACAGGGGGCTCGCTGAAGCTTTCTTT. Translated: CASSVEDRGLAEAFF.

This clone was seen a single time. V is TRBV27 and J is TRBJ2-7; tentatively, D is TRBD2 (6 bases). The germline V gene encodes CDR1 MNHEY and CDR2 SMNVEV (reference sequence). The CDR3 runs 13 residues. Trimming pared 4 bases from V and 5 bases from J, leaving 12 bases between. For the CDR3, the DNA is TGTGCCAGCAGTTATGGGACTTTTAACGAGCAGTACTTC. Amino acid sequence: CASSYGTFNEQYF.

This clone has a single count. The genes are TRBV4-3 and TRBJ2-7; D not resolved. V gave up 0 bases and J gave up 0 bases, with 6 bases separating them. Per germline, CDR1 LGHNA and CDR2 YSLEER. The CDR3 length is 14 residues. The CDR3 spells CASSQEYISYEQYF. The CDR3 bases are TGCGCCAGCAGCCAAGAATACATCTCCTACGAGCAGTACTTC.

The V and J genes are TRBV6-2 or TRBV6-3 and TRBJ2-1; maybe TRBD1 (5 bases). The CDR3 is 13 residues long. Trimming stripped 2 bases from V and 9 bases from J, with 11 bases between. CDR1 and CDR2 from the germline V gene are MNHEY and SVGEGT. The CDR3 nucleotides read TGTGCCAGCAGTTACCACCTGACAGTTGAGCAGTTCTTC. This gives the protein CASSYHLTVEQFF.

The chain is built from TRBV7-3 and TRBJ2-1; TRBD2 matches at 8 bases. In germline, CDR1 is SGHTA, CDR2 FQGTGA. This CDR3 contains 15 residues. V was pared by 5 bases and J by 2 bases, with 5 bases of the junction left unmatched. The CDR3 region is CASSRAGAPYNEQFF. The CDR3 DNA follows: TGTGCCAGCAGCAGAGCGGGAGCCCCCTACAATGAGCAGTTCTTC.

CDR3 protein: CASSVGVSDYNSPLHF. CDR3 nucleotide sequence: TGTGCCAGCAGCGTGGGAGTGTCCGACTATAATTCACCCCTCCACTTT. The rearrangement joins TRBV9 to TRBJ1-6; D gene uncertain. This CDR3 comprises 16 residues. Trimming stripped 2 bases from V and 3 bases from J, with 12 bases between. The germline V gene encodes CDR1 SGDLS and CDR2 YYNGEE.